The next 27 T cell receptor beta chains were all read from a single sample in a study of T cell responses to AZD1222 COVID-19 vaccine. Profiled with immunoSEQ multiplex PCR; TCRdb holds only in-frame clones, not every one. The sample yields around 140,000 clones, 90% to 95% seen once. Source: peripheral blood, taken on day 0 of AZD1222 vaccination. These receptors came from an adult in good health.

The rearrangement links TRBV19 to TRBJ1-2, with TRBD1 as a possible D gene (6 bases). Germline V gives CDR1 LNHDA, CDR2 SQIVND (reference sequence). The CDR3 has 16 amino acids. Trimming took 2 bases from V and 1 from J, leaving 14 bases between them. Here the CDR3 reads CASSIQGRGFNYGYTF. The DNA for the CDR3 is TGTGCCAGTAGTATACAGGGGAGGGGATTTAACTATGGCTACACCTTC.

J is TRBJ1-1 and V is TRBV28, with 7 bases matching TRBD1. J lost 0 bases, V lost 6 bases, and 4 bases had no gene match. Germline CDR1 and CDR2: MDHEN and SYDVKM. The length of the CDR3 is 14 residues. The CDR3 here is CASRVGQMNTEAFF. For the CDR3, the DNA is TGTGCCAGCAGGGTGGGACAGATGAACACTGAAGCTTTCTTT.

The chain uses TRBV3-1 (or the pseudogene TRBV3-2) and TRBJ2-7; 13 nucleotides agree with TRBD2. Germline lookup yields CDR1 LGHDT and CDR2 YNNKEL (reference sequence). Trimming removed 6 bases from V and 7 bases from J; junction bases left unmatched: 6. This CDR3 spans 14 amino acids. The CDR3 DNA sequence: TGTGCCAGCAGTTTCGGGACTAGCGGGGTAGAGCAGTACTTC. Amino acids: CASSFGTSGVEQYF.

The V and J genes are TRBV6-5 and TRBJ1-2; D is undetermined. The CDR3 runs to 13 residues. V shed 0 bases and J shed 3 bases, with 5 bases lying between them. Germline V CDR1 and CDR2: MNHEY, SVGAGI. CDR3 protein: CASSYSVDYGYTF. In DNA, the CDR3 is TGTGCCAGCAGTTACTCGGTGGACTATGGCTACACCTTC.

This chain links TRBV4-2 with TRBJ2-1; the D is unclear. Trimming stripped 1 base from V and 9 bases from J, with 13 bases between. CDR3 length: 14 amino acids. Germline V gives CDR1 LGHNA, CDR2 YNFKEQ. The DNA for the CDR3 is TGTGCCAGCAGCCAAGGGTACACATCGGGTGAGCAGTTCTTC. This encodes CASSQGYTSGEQFF.

CDR3 loop: CASSPQGMGEQFF. The CDR3 bases are TGTGCCAGCAGTCCCCAGGGGATGGGGGAGCAGTTCTTC. V usage is TRBV14 and J usage is TRBJ2-1, with D tentatively TRBD1 (6 bases). Trimming stripped 6 bases from V and 10 bases from J, with 16 bases between. The germline CDR1 and CDR2 sequences are SGHDN and FVKESK. CDR3 size: 13 residues.

The chain couples TRBV10-3 to TRBJ2-3; 9 nucleotides match TRBD2. CDR3 size: 14 residues. Trimming cost V 5 bases and J 6 bases; bases outside gene matches: 6. Per the germline V gene, CDR1 is ENHRY and CDR2 is SYGVKD. For the CDR3, the DNA is TGTGCCATCAGTATAGCGGGGGCGGGGGATACGCAGTATTTT. Protein: CAISIAGAGDTQYF.

This chain uses TRBV15 with TRBJ2-1; 8 nucleotides align to TRBD2. J lost 3 bases, V lost 1 base, and 8 bases had no gene match. Germline V gene sequence: CDR1 LNHNV, CDR2 YYDKDF (reference sequence). This CDR3 is built from 17 residues. The CDR3 region is CATSRVLRRGVYNEQFF. CDR3 DNA: TGTGCCACCAGCAGAGTATTGAGGCGGGGGGTCTACAATGAGCAGTTCTTC. Drawing the rest from reference TRBV15 and TRBJ2-1, the complete variable domain is DAMVIQNPRYQVTQFGKPVTLSCSQTLNHNVMYWYQQKSSQAPKLLFHYYDKDFNNEADTPDNFQSRRPNTSFCFLDIRSPGLGDTAMYLCATSRVLRRGVYNEQFFGPGTRLTVL.

The sample holds a few counts of this clone. This rearrangement joins TRBV20-1 to TRBJ1-5, with 7 bases that match TRBD1. CDR3 length: 14 residues. From germline, CDR1 is DFQATT and CDR2 SNEGSKA (reference sequence). With 3 bases clipped from V and 4 bases from J, the junction kept 6 bases outside the gene matches. CDR3 in DNA: TGCAGTGCTAGTCCGGGACAGATTAATCAGCCCCAGCATTTT. Translated: CSASPGQINQPQHF.

This sequence joins TRBV6-1 and TRBJ2-7; 8 positions match TRBD2. V gave up 0 bases and J gave up 5 bases; unmatched junction bases: 6. Germline CDR1 MNHNS, CDR2 SASEGT. CDR3 size: 15 residues. CDR3: CASSEAGGAGDEQYF. The CDR3 nucleotides read TGTGCCAGCAGTGAAGCCGGGGGGGCCGGCGACGAGCAGTACTTC.

The V call is TRBV6-5, the J call TRBJ1-2, with TRBD1 identical over 8 bases. With 6 bases clipped from V and 8 bases from J, the junction kept 11 bases outside the gene matches. CDR3 length: 14 residues. Germline CDR1 MNHEY, CDR2 SVGAGI. The CDR3 DNA is TGTGCCAGCAGGCAACAGGGGGAAAGTGGCGGCTACACCTTC. Encoded protein: CASRQQGESGGYTF.

The chain uses TRBV13 and TRBJ1-1, with a possible D match to TRBD1 (5 bases). The CDR3 sequence is 12 residues long. Trimming took off 8 bases at V and 3 bases at J, with 10 bases between the two ends. CDR1 and CDR2 from the germline V gene are PRHDT and FYEKMQ (reference sequence). The CDR3 DNA reads as TGTGCCAGCGCGCGGGGGGACACTGAAGCTTTCTTT. It codes for CASARGDTEAFF.

The chain combines TRBV19 with TRBJ1-1; maybe TRBD1 (6 bases). Trimming left V 1 base short and J 1 base short, with 10 bases between. The V gene's germline CDR1 is LNHDA and CDR2 SQIVND (reference sequence). The CDR3 has 15 residues. The CDR3 nucleotides read TGTGCCAGTAGTATAGGGGGGCCCCGGAACACTGAAGCTTTCTTT. It translates to CASSIGGPRNTEAFF.

The chain has TRBV12-3 or TRBV12-4 and TRBJ1-2; no clear D. The CDR3 loop spans 13 amino acids. V was shortened by 6 bases and J by 3 bases, with 11 bases between the two germline ends. The CDR3 sequence: CASSMPGDYGYTF. CDR3 bases: TGTGCCAGCAGCATGCCTGGAGACTATGGCTACACCTTC.

The gene calls are TRBV6-5 and TRBJ1-6, with no clear D. Germline V lookup: CDR1 MNHEY, CDR2 SVGAGI. The germline V and J ends were trimmed by 2 bases and 8 bases, with 7 bases remaining between them. The CDR3 has 13 residues. The CDR3 sequence is CASSYSADSPLHF. The CDR3 bases are TGTGCCAGCAGTTACAGCGCCGATTCACCCCTCCACTTT.

This clone was detected only once. The chain joins TRBV4-2 to TRBJ2-1, with D perhaps matching TRBD2 (5 bases). V was cut by 0 bases and J by 15 bases, with 18 bases left in between. CDR3 size: 14 residues. The germline gives CDR1 LGHNA, CDR2 YNFKEQ. CDR3 DNA sequence: TGTGCCAGCAGCCAAGAGGACTCCTCTCCTCGGTGGTTCTTC. Translated: CASSQEDSSPRWFF.

The gene calls are TRBV7-8 and TRBJ2-7, with a tentative D call TRBD1 (5 bases). V was trimmed by 5 bases and J by 4 bases, leaving 12 bases between them. Per the germline V gene, CDR1 is SGHVS and CDR2 is FQNEAQ. The CDR3 totals 13 residues. CDR3 region: CASSPLGLYEQYF. The CDR3 region has the DNA TGTGCCAGCAGCCCGCTGGGGCTTTACGAGCAGTACTTC.

V gene TRBV6-5 combines with J gene TRBJ2-5, with D uncertain. This CDR3 contains 14 residues. The germline V and J ends were trimmed by 5 bases and 4 bases, with 14 bases remaining between them. Germline CDR1 MNHEY, CDR2 SVGAGI. This CDR3 is CASSPDRRPETQYF. The CDR3 DNA reads as TGTGCCAGCAGTCCGGACCGGCGCCCAGAGACCCAGTACTTC.

The chain employs TRBV30 and TRBJ1-5; a possible D gene is TRBD1 (6 bases). V lost 2 bases and J lost 2, with 13 bases in between. This CDR3 is 15 amino acids long. Germline V gives CDR1 GTSNPN, CDR2 SVGIG (reference sequence). For the CDR3, the DNA is TGTGCCTGGAGTTGGGGGGCGAAGGGCAATCAGCCCCAGCATTTT. This sequence encodes CAWSWGAKGNQPQHF.

The CDR3 bases are TGTGCCAGCAGCTTAGGTACTGAGTTGGGGAACTATGGCTACACCTTC. This gives the protein CASSLGTELGNYGYTF. The V and J genes are TRBV7-9 and TRBJ1-2; no clear D gene. Trimming removed 1 base from V and 2 bases from J, with 14 bases in between. The CDR3 totals 16 residues. Germline values: CDR1 SEHNR, CDR2 FQNEAQ (reference sequence).

This rearrangement joins TRBV19 to TRBJ1-1; 9 bases match TRBD1. The CDR3 is made up of 12 amino acids. Per the germline V gene, CDR1 is LNHDA and CDR2 is SQIVND (reference sequence). The V and J ends lost 7 bases and 5 bases, in that order; junction bases with no gene match: 2. CDR3 in DNA: TGTGCCAGTACACAGGGGGCGACTGAAGCTTTCTTT. Protein sequence: CASTQGATEAFF.

The V and J genes are TRBV24-1 and TRBJ1-1, with TRBD1 matching 8 bases. The CDR3 has 13 residues. Losses at the gene ends were 6 bases for V and 4 bases for J; bases not matched to a gene: 3. Germline V gene data show CDR1 as KGHDR and CDR2 as SFDVKD. The CDR3 DNA reads TGTGCCACCAGTTCCGGACAGGGCACTGAAGCTTTCTTT. Its translation is CATSSGQGTEAFF.

The chain is built from TRBV9 and TRBJ1-6; 7 bases map to TRBD1. The germline gives CDR1 SGDLS, CDR2 YYNGEE. V was pared by 4 bases and J by 13 bases, with 14 bases of the junction left unmatched. This CDR3 is 15 amino acids long. CDR3: CASSPGTVGVGPLHF. The CDR3 region has the DNA TGTGCCAGCAGCCCCGGGACAGTGGGGGTCGGGCCCCTCCACTTT.

V usage is TRBV28 and J usage is TRBJ1-5; no clear D gene. Per germline, CDR1 MDHEN and CDR2 SYDVKM. This CDR3 region has 13 residues. V dropped 3 bases and J dropped 9 bases, with 12 bases sitting between them. CDR3 residues: CASSFSPSRPQHF. As DNA, the CDR3 is TGTGCCAGCAGTTTTTCCCCCTCTCGGCCCCAGCATTTT.

This chain uses TRBV19 with TRBJ1-5; no definite D call. The germline V gene has CDR1 LNHDA and CDR2 SQIVND (reference sequence). Trimming shortened V by 1 base and J by 5 bases, and 12 bases separated the two germline ends. This CDR3 has 15 residues. The DNA for the CDR3 is TGTGCCAGTAGTATAGTGTCGGGTGGCCATCAGCCCCAGCATTTT. Its protein is CASSIVSGGHQPQHF.

In this sample, this clone turned up once. The chain uses TRBV7-8 and TRBJ2-5, with 11 bases that match TRBD2. The CDR3 loop spans 15 amino acids. Germline lookup yields CDR1 SGHVS and CDR2 FQNEAQ. With V trimmed by 4 bases and J by 1 base, 2 bases remained unmatched. This CDR3 is CASSYGTSGQETQYF. CDR3 sequence (DNA): TGTGCCAGCAGCTACGGGACTAGCGGCCAAGAGACCCAGTACTTC.

This chain joins TRBV6-5 and TRBJ2-5; no reliable D call. Germline values: CDR1 MNHEY, CDR2 SVGAGI. The CDR3 contains 14 residues. V was clipped by 0 bases and J by 4 bases, with 9 bases between them. As DNA, the CDR3 is TGTGCCAGCAGTTACTCGAAGGTGCTAGAGACCCAGTACTTC. It encodes CASSYSKVLETQYF.